This T cell receptor (beta chain) was recovered during a study of cytotoxic CD8 clonotypes in ibrutinib-treated CLL. This CDR3 is built from 15 residues. The germline V gene encodes CDR1 SGDLS and CDR2 YYNGEE. Trimming took 3 bases from V and 3 from J; bases not matched to a gene: 9. Study observations and caveats: Sustained-remission and progressing patients diverged in sampling times.

Here immunoSEQ multiplex PCR was the method, and the copy in TCRdb shows in-frame clones only, minus some. The table has fewer than 55,000 clones, around 60% seen once. As regards this clone: Its target is unknown.

This sequence joins TRBV9 and TRBJ2-7; 7 nucleotides line up with TRBD2. The sample consisted of PBMCs, taken after 24 months of ibrutinib treatment. The receptor was derived from a human donor with chronic lymphocytic leukemia. The CDR3 DNA reads TGTGCCAGCAGCGAGTCCCGGGGACTATTCTACGAGCAGTACTTC. Amino acids: CASSESRGLFYEQYF.